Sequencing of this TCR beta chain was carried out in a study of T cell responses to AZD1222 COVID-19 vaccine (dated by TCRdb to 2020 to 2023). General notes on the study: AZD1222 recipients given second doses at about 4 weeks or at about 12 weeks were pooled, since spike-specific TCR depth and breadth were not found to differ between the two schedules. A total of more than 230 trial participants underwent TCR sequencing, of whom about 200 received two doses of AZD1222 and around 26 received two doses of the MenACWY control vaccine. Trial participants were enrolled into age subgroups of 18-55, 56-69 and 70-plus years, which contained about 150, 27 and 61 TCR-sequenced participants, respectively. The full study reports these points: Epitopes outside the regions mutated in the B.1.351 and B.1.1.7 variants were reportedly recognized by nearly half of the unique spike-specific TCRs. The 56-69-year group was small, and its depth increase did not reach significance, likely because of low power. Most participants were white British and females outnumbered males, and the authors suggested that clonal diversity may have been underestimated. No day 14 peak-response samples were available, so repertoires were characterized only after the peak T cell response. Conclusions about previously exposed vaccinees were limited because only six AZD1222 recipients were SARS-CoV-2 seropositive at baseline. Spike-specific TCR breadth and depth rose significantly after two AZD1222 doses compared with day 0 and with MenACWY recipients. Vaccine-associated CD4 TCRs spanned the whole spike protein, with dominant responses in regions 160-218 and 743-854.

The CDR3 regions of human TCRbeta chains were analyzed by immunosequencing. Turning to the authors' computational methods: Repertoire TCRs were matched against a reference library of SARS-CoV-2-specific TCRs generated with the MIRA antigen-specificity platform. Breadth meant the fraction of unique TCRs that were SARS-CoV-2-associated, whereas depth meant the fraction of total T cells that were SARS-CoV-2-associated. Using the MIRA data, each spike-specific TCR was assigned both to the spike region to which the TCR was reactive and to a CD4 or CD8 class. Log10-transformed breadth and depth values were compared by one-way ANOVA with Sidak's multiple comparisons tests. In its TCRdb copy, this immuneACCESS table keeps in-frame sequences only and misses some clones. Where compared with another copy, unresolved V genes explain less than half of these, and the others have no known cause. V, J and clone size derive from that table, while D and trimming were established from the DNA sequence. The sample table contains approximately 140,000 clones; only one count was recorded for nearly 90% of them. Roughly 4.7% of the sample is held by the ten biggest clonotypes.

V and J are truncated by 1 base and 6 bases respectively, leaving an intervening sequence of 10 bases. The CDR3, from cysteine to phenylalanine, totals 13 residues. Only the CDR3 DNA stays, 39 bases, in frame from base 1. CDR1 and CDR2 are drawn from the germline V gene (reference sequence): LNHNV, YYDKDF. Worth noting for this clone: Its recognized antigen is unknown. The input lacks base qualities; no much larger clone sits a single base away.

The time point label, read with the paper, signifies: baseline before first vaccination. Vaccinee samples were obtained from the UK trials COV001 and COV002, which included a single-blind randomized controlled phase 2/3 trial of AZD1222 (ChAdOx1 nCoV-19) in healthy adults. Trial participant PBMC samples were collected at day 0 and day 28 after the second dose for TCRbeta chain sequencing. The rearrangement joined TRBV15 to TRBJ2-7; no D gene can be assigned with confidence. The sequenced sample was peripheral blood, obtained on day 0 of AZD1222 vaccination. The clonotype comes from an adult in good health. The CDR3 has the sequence CATSRAASTEQYF. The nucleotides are TGTGCCACCAGCAGAGCCGCCTCTACCGAGCAGTACTTC.